Below, 31 T cell receptor beta chains from the same sample are listed, as sequenced in a study of Ad26.COV2.S vaccination and SARS-CoV-2 variants. TCRdb's table, derived via immunoSEQ multiplex PCR, lists solely in-frame clones and lacks some. The table shows around 250,000 clones, with approximately 90% occurring only once. Treatment denoted: some 20 received Ad26.COV2.S at low or high dose, single or two shots; about 5 received placebo; per-sample allocation not given. Sampling was done on day 63 after the first vaccine or placebo injection. This sample comprised peripheral blood, obtained in a trial of Ad26.COV2.S vaccine versus placebo. Every receptor here comes from a person between 18 and 59 years old who received the Ad26.COV2.S COVID-19 vaccine or a placebo.

In its sample, this clone was seen once. This sequence joins TRBV19 and TRBJ1-6; possibly TRBD1 for D (5 bases). There are 14 residues in the CDR3. The germline V and J ends were trimmed by 4 bases and 10 bases, with 14 bases remaining between them. The germline CDR1 and CDR2 sequences are LNHDA and SQIVND (reference sequence). The CDR3 DNA reads TGTGCCAGTAGTACCACGATGCAGGGATCACCCCTCCACTTT. Its protein product is CASSTTMQGSPLHF.

The CDR3 DNA reads as TGTGCCAGCAGTTGGGACGGGAGCAATGAGCAGTTCTTC. Translation: CASSWDGSNEQFF. The chain combines TRBV12-3 or TRBV12-4 with TRBJ2-1; D possibly corresponds to TRBD2 (6 bases). V lost 4 bases and J lost 6, with 10 bases in between. The CDR3 is made up of 13 amino acids.

This chain links TRBV5-5 with TRBJ2-5; 8 positions agree with TRBD1. The CDR3 has 16 residues. Germline trimming cut 0 bases from V and 4 bases from J; bases unmatched to any gene: 8. The germline V gene encodes CDR1 SGHKS and CDR2 YYEKEE (reference sequence). The CDR3, as DNA: TGTGCCAGCAGCTTGGTCGCAGGGGGCTTGGGAGAGACCCAGTACTTC. Translating gives CASSLVAGGLGETQYF.

The chain couples TRBV12-5 to TRBJ1-6, with D possibly TRBD1 on 5 matching bases. This CDR3 contains 14 residues. Per the germline V gene, CDR1 is LGHNT and CDR2 is FRNRAP. V gave up 3 bases and J gave up 7 bases, with 10 bases separating them. The CDR3, as DNA: TGTGCTAGTGGTTTAAGGGGAAGGAATTCACCCCTCCACTTT. Residues: CASGLRGRNSPLHF.

V is TRBV30 and J is TRBJ1-6; D ambiguous. The CDR3 length is 13 residues. Germline V CDR1 and CDR2: GTSNPN, SVGIG (reference sequence). The V end was cut by 4 bases, the J end by 8 bases, with 12 bases between. The CDR3 DNA is TGTGCCTGGATGTGGACGCCGGATTCACCCCTCCACTTT. Translating it yields CAWMWTPDSPLHF. Together with reference TRBV30 and TRBJ1-6, the CDR3 gives the full variable domain: SQTIHQWPATLVQPVGSPLSLECTVEGTSNPNLYWYRQAAGRGLQLLFYSVGIGQISSEVPQNLSASRPQDRQFILSSKKLLLSDSGFYLCAWMWTPDSPLHFGNGTRLTVT.

The chain couples TRBV6-2 or TRBV6-3 to TRBJ2-5; a weak D match, TRBD2 (5 bases). There are 16 residues in the CDR3. CDR1 MNHEY and CDR2 SVGEGT come from the germline V gene. The V end lost 0 bases, the J end lost 2 bases, and 13 bases lay between the germline ends. CDR3 DNA sequence: TGTGCCAGCAGTTACTCCGATAGAAGCGGACAAGAGACCCAGTACTTC. Its translation is CASSYSDRSGQETQYF.

The chain couples TRBV3-1 (or the pseudogene TRBV3-2) to TRBJ2-5; TRBD2 aligns across 9 bases. The CDR3 contains 14 residues. With 5 bases clipped from V and 1 base from J, the junction kept 2 bases outside the gene matches. Germline V gives CDR1 LGHDT, CDR2 YNNKEL (reference sequence). Here the CDR3 DNA reads TGTGCCAGCAGCAGTAGCGGGGGCCAAGAGACCCAGTACTTC. Its protein product is CASSSSGGQETQYF.

The V call is TRBV7-9, the J call TRBJ1-2, with D uncertain. Germline lookup yields CDR1 SEHNR and CDR2 FQNEAQ (reference sequence). The CDR3 has 13 residues. Trimming cost V 5 bases and J 7 bases, with 14 bases left between them. For the CDR3, the DNA is TGTGCCAGCAGCCCATGGGAGTTCTCTGGCTACACCTTC. Translating it yields CASSPWEFSGYTF.

The chain combines TRBV6-2 or TRBV6-3 with TRBJ2-1, with D hard to call. Germline V gene sequence: CDR1 MNHEY, CDR2 SVGEGT. The V end lost 0 bases, the J end lost 10 bases, and 7 bases lay between the germline ends. This CDR3 has 12 residues. This CDR3 is CASSYSSKEQFF. The CDR3 nucleotides read TGTGCCAGCAGTTACTCATCGAAGGAGCAGTTCTTC.

This chain connects TRBV9 to TRBJ1-2; tentative D call: TRBD1 (5 bases). The CDR3 sequence is 15 residues long. Germline loops: CDR1 SGDLS, CDR2 YYNGEE. V lost 4 bases and J lost 8, with 21 bases in between. CDR3 nucleotides: TGTGCCAGCAGCCCCCCCATGGAGGTCGGGGGGGGCTACACCTTC. Encoded protein: CASSPPMEVGGGYTF.

The V call is TRBV5-6, the J call TRBJ1-1; D remains unclear. V was clipped by 0 bases and J by 2 bases, with 11 bases between them. The CDR3 covers 15 residues. Germline V lookup: CDR1 SGHDT, CDR2 YYEEEE. The CDR3 loop reads CASSLGGFLNTEAFF. The CDR3 DNA is TGTGCCAGCAGCTTGGGTGGATTTCTTAACACTGAAGCTTTCTTT.

This rearrangement joins TRBV10-3 to TRBJ2-5; D perhaps matches TRBD2 (6 bases). The CDR3 runs to 15 residues. V was shortened by 4 bases and J by 3 bases, with 15 bases between the two germline ends. Per germline, CDR1 ENHRY and CDR2 SYGVKD. CDR3 sequence reads: CAISVRAGGEETQYF. CDR3 bases: TGTGCCATCAGTGTAAGAGCGGGTGGTGAAGAGACCCAGTACTTC.

CDR3 amino acids: CAWREEGNYGYTF. The CDR3 DNA reads TGTGCCTGGAGGGAGGAGGGTAACTATGGCTACACCTTC. The chain couples TRBV30 to TRBJ1-2; D gene ambiguous. With 3 bases removed from V and 1 base from J, the gap between germline ends came to 9 bases. This CDR3 has 13 residues. Germline V CDR1 and CDR2: GTSNPN, SVGIG (reference sequence).

The chain uses TRBV7-9 and TRBJ2-7; D not certain. The germline CDR1 and CDR2 sequences are SEHNR and FQNEAQ (reference sequence). Trimming took 4 bases from V and 2 from J, leaving 6 bases between them. This CDR3 contains 12 residues. CDR3 DNA sequence: TGTGCCAGCAGCTGCCAGCCCTACGAGCAGTACGTC. Residues: CASSCQPYEQYV.

The gene calls are TRBV2 and TRBJ2-7; TRBD1 matches 8 bases. Germline CDR1 reads SNHLY; CDR2 reads FYNNEI. This CDR3 contains 15 residues. With V trimmed by 4 bases and J by 1 base, 6 bases remained unmatched. Here the CDR3 DNA reads TGTGCCAGCAGTGCGGTAAGACAGGGGTCCTACGAGCAGTACTTC. As protein: CASSAVRQGSYEQYF. Drawing the rest from reference TRBV2 and TRBJ2-7, the complete variable domain is EPEVTQTPSHQVTQMGQEVILRCVPISNHLYFYWYRQILGQKVEFLVSFYNNEISEKSEIFDDQFSVERPDGSNFTLKIRSTKLEDSAMYFCASSAVRQGSYEQYFGPGTRLTVT.

This clone was counted only a few times. DNA of the CDR3: TGTGCCACAGGACCTAATCAGCCCCAGCATTTT. This gives the protein CATGPNQPQHF. The rearrangement uses TRBV2 and TRBJ1-5; no clear D. Trimming took 10 bases from V and 4 from J, leaving 8 bases between them. Germline V gene sequence: CDR1 SNHLY, CDR2 FYNNEI. The length of the CDR3 is 11 residues.

The chain combines TRBV12-5 with TRBJ2-2, with 9 bases identical to TRBD1. The CDR3 has 14 residues. Germline-derived CDR1 and CDR2 are LGHNT and FRNRAP. CDR3 DNA: TGTGCCAGTAGACAGGGGGCGAACACCGGGGAGCTGTTTTTT. This sequence encodes CASRQGANTGELFF. Using reference TRBV12-5 and TRBJ2-2 for the parts outside the CDR3, the full variable domain is DARVTQTPRHKVTEMGQEVTMRCQPILGHNTVFWYRQTMMQGLELLAYFRNRAPLDDSGMPKDRFSAEMPDATLATLKIQPSEPRDSAVYFCASRQGANTGELFFGEGSRLTVL.

This chain links TRBV7-2 with TRBJ2-5; D gene ambiguous. Between the trimmed V and J ends, which lost 1 base and 3 bases, there was a span of 9 bases. The V gene's germline CDR1 is SGHTA and CDR2 FQGNSA. The CDR3 length is 14 residues. CDR3 amino acids: CASSLVRREETQYF. CDR3 bases: TGTGCCAGCAGCTTAGTCCGACGAGAAGAGACCCAGTACTTC.

The gene calls are TRBV5-4 and TRBJ1-2, with 7 bases aligning to TRBD1. In germline, CDR1 is SGHNT, CDR2 YYREEE (reference sequence). The CDR3 is 13 residues long. The V and J ends lost 4 bases and 5 bases, in that order; junction bases with no gene match: 5. Here the CDR3 reads CASSLDRLYGYTF. Written as DNA, the CDR3 is TGTGCCAGCAGCCTGGACAGGCTATATGGCTACACCTTC.

This CDR3 is CASSYQTGKETQYF. The CDR3, as DNA: TGTGCCAGCAGTTACCAGACAGGGAAAGAGACCCAGTACTTC. The chain employs TRBV6-2 or TRBV6-3 and TRBJ2-5; 7 bases are a match to TRBD1. The CDR3 is 14 amino acids. With V trimmed by 2 bases and J by 3 bases, 3 bases remained unmatched. Germline CDR1 MNHEY, CDR2 SVGEGT.

The chain couples TRBV2 to TRBJ1-3, with D unresolved. CDR1 is SNHLY, CDR2 FYNNEI, per germline. The CDR3 consists of 16 residues. V lost 6 bases, J lost 0 bases, and 15 bases lay in between. The CDR3 nucleotides are TGTGCCAGCAGAGATGGCTACAAGATCTCTGGAAACACCATATATTTT. This sequence encodes CASRDGYKISGNTIYF. Supplemented by reference TRBV2 and TRBJ1-3, the full variable domain reads EPEVTQTPSHQVTQMGQEVILRCVPISNHLYFYWYRQILGQKVEFLVSFYNNEISEKSEIFDDQFSVERPDGSNFTLKIRSTKLEDSAMYFCASRDGYKISGNTIYFGEGSWLTVV.

This clone appeared a few times. This chain links TRBV30 with TRBJ1-1, with 10 positions matching TRBD1. Germline V gene sequence: CDR1 GTSNPN, CDR2 SVGIG (reference sequence). The CDR3 sequence is 14 residues long. The junction had 4 bases not matched to a gene; V was cut back by 2 bases and J by 4 bases. DNA for the CDR3: TGTGCCTGGAGTCGGACAGGGGGGGGCACTGAAGCTTTCTTT. This sequence encodes CAWSRTGGGTEAFF.

The chain couples TRBV2 to TRBJ2-3; TRBD2 might be the D (6 bases). Germline CDR1 SNHLY, CDR2 FYNNEI. The CDR3 covers 12 residues. V was shortened by 7 bases and J by 10 bases, with 15 bases between the two germline ends. The chain's CDR3 is CASTPASGAQYF. As DNA, the CDR3 is TGTGCCAGCACGCCTGCCTCGGGAGCGCAGTATTTT.

The V gene is TRBV11-3, the J gene TRBJ1-1; D may be TRBD1 (5 bases). Germline lookup yields CDR1 SGHNT and CDR2 YENEEA. CDR3 size: 15 residues. V gave up 2 bases and J gave up 1 base, with 11 bases separating them. The CDR3 reads CASSLSGTSNTEAFF. The CDR3 DNA follows: TGTGCCAGCAGCTTAAGTGGGACCTCGAACACTGAAGCTTTCTTT.

V usage is TRBV5-1 and J usage is TRBJ2-7, with D maybe TRBD1 (5 bases). The V end was cut by 0 bases, the J end by 3 bases, with 10 bases between. Per germline, CDR1 SGHRS and CDR2 YFSETQ. CDR3 length: 14 residues. CDR3: CASSLVGQSYEQYF. Written as DNA, the CDR3 is TGCGCCAGCAGCTTGGTGGGGCAGAGCTACGAGCAGTACTTC.

The chain combines TRBV5-6 with TRBJ2-1, with 10 bases fitting TRBD2. V shed 1 base and J 8 bases; nucleotides not matched to a gene: 6. The germline gives CDR1 SGHDT, CDR2 YYEEEE. This CDR3 is 15 amino acids long. CDR3: CASSLWLAGVDEQFF. CDR3 sequence (DNA): TGTGCCAGCAGCTTGTGGCTAGCGGGAGTGGATGAGCAGTTCTTC.

This chain uses TRBV27 with TRBJ2-3; 8 bases match TRBD2. CDR1 is MNHEY, CDR2 SMNVEV, per germline (reference sequence). The V segment lost 5 bases and the J segment 0 bases; nucleotides outside the gene matches: 7. This CDR3 is built from 16 residues. The CDR3 bases are TGTGCCAGCAGTCCACAGGGACTAGGGAGCACAGATACGCAGTATTTT. It codes for CASSPQGLGSTDTQYF.

This rearrangement joins TRBV6-5 to TRBJ1-6; perhaps TRBD1 as D (5 bases). The CDR3 loop spans 14 amino acids. CDR1 is MNHEY, CDR2 SVGAGI, per germline. The germline V and J ends were trimmed by 6 bases and 9 bases, with 15 bases remaining between them. CDR3 protein: CASRGEGSTSPLHF. The CDR3 nucleotides read TGTGCCAGCAGGGGGGAGGGGAGTACTTCACCCCTCCACTTT.

The CDR3 protein is CASSFHSRGVTEAFF. DNA for the CDR3: TGTGCCAGCAGCTTCCACTCCAGGGGGGTCACTGAAGCTTTCTTT. The rearrangement links TRBV27 to TRBJ1-1; 7 nucleotides line up with TRBD1. J gave up 4 bases and V 6 bases, and 11 bases lay outside the gene matches. The CDR3 is 15 amino acids. Germline V gene data show CDR1 as MNHEY and CDR2 as SMNVEV (reference sequence).

The chain links TRBV7-2 to TRBJ2-5; possibly TRBD1 for D (6 bases). Trimming shortened V by 1 base and J by 4 bases, and 10 bases separated the two germline ends. This CDR3 has 14 residues. Germline-derived CDR1 and CDR2 are SGHTA and FQGNSA. The CDR3 region is CASSLGGGGETQYF. The CDR3 region has the DNA TGTGCCAGCAGCTTAGGAGGGGGTGGAGAGACCCAGTACTTC.

This chain connects TRBV24-1 to TRBJ2-1; TRBD2 matches 15 bases. The CDR3 covers 17 residues. Germline lookup yields CDR1 KGHDR and CDR2 SFDVKD. Trimming cost V 4 bases and J 4 bases; bases outside gene matches: 4. CDR3 DNA sequence: TGTGCCACCAGTGAGTCGGGACTAGCGGGGGGATACAATGAGCAGTTCTTC. This translates into CATSESGLAGGYNEQFF.